In this sample, the clone carrying this T cell receptor (beta chain) turned up a few times. The CDR3 spans 15 residues. V was clipped by 5 bases and J by 5 bases; unmatched bases: 9. Germline assignment: CDR1 MNHNY and CDR2 SVGAGI (reference sequence). The entry originates in a study of blood T cell repertoires in COVID-19. Background on the study: COVID-19 samples from acute and convalescent phases originated in the United States, Italy and Spain.

TCRdb's copy holds only in-frame clones and misses some; the assay was immunoSEQ multiplex PCR. The profile shows 400,000 or so clones, around nine tenths of them singletons. This TCR was sampled from a man between 18 and 29 years old with COVID-19, enrolled during active disease. The chain combines TRBV6-6 with TRBJ1-1; 9 nucleotides line up with TRBD1. Material: peripheral blood. The CDR3 bases are TGTGCCAGCAGTCCGGGACAGGGCCGAAGGACTGAAGCTTTCTTT. Translation gives CASSPGQGRRTEAFF.